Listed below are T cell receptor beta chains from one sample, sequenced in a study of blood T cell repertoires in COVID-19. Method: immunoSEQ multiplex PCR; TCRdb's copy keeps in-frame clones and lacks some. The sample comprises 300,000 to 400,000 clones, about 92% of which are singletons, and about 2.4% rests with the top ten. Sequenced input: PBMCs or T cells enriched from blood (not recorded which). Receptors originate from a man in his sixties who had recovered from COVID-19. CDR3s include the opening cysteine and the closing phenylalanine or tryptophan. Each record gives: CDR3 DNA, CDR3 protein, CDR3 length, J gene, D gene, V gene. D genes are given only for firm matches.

TGTGCCAGCAGTGAAAGAAGTTGGGGAGAAGCTGGGGCCAACGTCCTGACTTTC,CASSERSWGEAGANVLTF,18,TRBJ2-6,.,TRBV6-1
TGTGCCAGCAGTGAAGCGGGGGGAGGCACTGAAGCTTTCTTT,CASSEAGGGTEAFF,14,TRBJ1-1,.,TRBV2
TGTGCCAGCAGACTCTCCTATGGCTACACCTTC,CASRLSYGYTF,11,TRBJ1-2,.,TRBV2
TGTGCCTGGAGTCCCCAGGGCCGGTCCCAGCATTTT,CAWSPQGRSQHF,12,TRBJ1-5,.,TRBV30
TGTGCCAGCAGGACGGGAGCTAACTATGGCTACACCTTC,CASRTGANYGYTF,13,TRBJ1-2,.,TRBV2
TGTGCCAGCAGCAATACAGGGTCCTACAATGAGCAGTTCTTC,CASSNTGSYNEQFF,14,TRBJ2-1,.,TRBV27
TGTGCCAGCAGTTTATTGTCAGGCAATAACTATGGCTACACCTTC,CASSLLSGNNYGYTF,15,TRBJ1-2,.,TRBV28
TGCAGCGCCGCGGGCGGGGGTCCCATGAACACTGAAGCTTTCTTT,CSAAGGGPMNTEAFF,15,TRBJ1-1,.,TRBV29-1
TGTGCCAGCAGCTCGAGGAACAGGGGGCGGAACACTGAAGCTTTCTTT,CASSSRNRGRNTEAFF,16,TRBJ1-1,TRBD1,TRBV5-6
TGTGCCAGCAGCCCAACCGGTTGGTCCGCTAATGAAAAACTGTTTTTT,CASSPTGWSANEKLFF,16,TRBJ1-4,.,TRBV3-1/TRBV3-2
TGTGCCAGCAGCACGTCCGGGAGGTCCACCGGGGAGCTGTTTTTT,CASSTSGRSTGELFF,15,TRBJ2-2,TRBD2,TRBV11-3
TGTGCCAGCAGCCTAGACGGGGGGTCCTCCTACGAGCAGTACTTC,CASSLDGGSSYEQYF,15,TRBJ2-7,TRBD2,TRBV11-3
TGTGCCAGCAGTTTTCGGACTAGCGGGAACCACAATGAGCAGTTCTTC,CASSFRTSGNHNEQFF,16,TRBJ2-1,TRBD2,TRBV6-5
TGCAGTACCCCAGGCTACAATGAGCAGTTCTTC,CSTPGYNEQFF,11,TRBJ2-1,.,TRBV20-1